The source of this T cell receptor (beta chain) is a study of molecular identifiers for immune sequencing clone quantification. The study's findings and limits: Highly expanded clone sizes could end up underestimated if a barcode were shared by identical TCR molecules. Over 99% of CMV-specific effector molecules, but under 1% of naive ones, were in clones above 20 copies. Among about 1 million naive cells, as was reported, spiked Jurkat TCR RNA from one cell was detectable.

V was cut by 5 bases and J by 5 bases, with 16 bases left in between. The germline gives CDR1 SGHVS, CDR2 FNYEAQ. The CDR3 extends over 14 amino acids. The authors gated naive CD8 T cells as CD8+CD4-CCR7+CD45RA+ for sorting. This clonotype appeared many times. What it binds is not known. Each CDR3 protein gets one entry after TCRdb re-called the PCR reads with MiXCR. Of a few hundred thousand distinct CDR3 sequences in the sample, roughly 23% were seen once. The source material was naive CD8+ T cells from blood, with Jurkat cell RNA spiked in. Subset described: FACS-sorted CD8+CD4-CCR7+CD45RA+ naive T cells. This clonotype originated in a human donor in good health. Some libraries in this study had Jurkat cell RNA spiked in. The V and J genes are TRBV7-6 and TRBJ2-7; D might be TRBD2 (6 bases). CDR3 loop: CASSRGSGLNEQYF. The CDR3 region has the DNA TGTGCCAGCAGCCGCGGTAGCGGCCTCAACGAGCAGTACTTC.